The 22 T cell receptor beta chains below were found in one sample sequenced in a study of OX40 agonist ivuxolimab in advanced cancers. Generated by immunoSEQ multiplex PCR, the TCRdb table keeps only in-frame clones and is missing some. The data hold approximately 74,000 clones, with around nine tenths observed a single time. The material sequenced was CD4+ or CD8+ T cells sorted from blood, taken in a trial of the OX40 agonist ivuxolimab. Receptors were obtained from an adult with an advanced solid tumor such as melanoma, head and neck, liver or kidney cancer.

CDR3 DNA: TGTGCCAGCACCCCAGGGACGGTCACTGAAGCTTTCTTT. As protein: CASTPGTVTEAFF. This rearrangement joins TRBV2 to TRBJ1-1; possibly TRBD1 for D (5 bases). The V gene lost 7 bases and the J gene lost 4 bases, with 13 bases spanning the gap. Germline CDR1 and CDR2: SNHLY and FYNNEI. CDR3 size: 13 residues.

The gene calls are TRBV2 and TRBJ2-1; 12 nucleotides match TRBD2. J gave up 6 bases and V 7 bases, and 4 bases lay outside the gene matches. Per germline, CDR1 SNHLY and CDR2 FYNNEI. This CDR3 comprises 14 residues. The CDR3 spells CASKASGGVNEQFF. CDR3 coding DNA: TGTGCCAGCAAAGCTAGCGGGGGGGTCAATGAGCAGTTCTTC.

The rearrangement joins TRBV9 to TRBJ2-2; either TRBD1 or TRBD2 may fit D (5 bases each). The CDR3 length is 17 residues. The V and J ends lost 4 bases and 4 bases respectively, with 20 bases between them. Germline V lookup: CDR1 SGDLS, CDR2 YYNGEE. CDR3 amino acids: CASSLTPGPGPTGELFF. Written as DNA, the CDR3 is TGTGCCAGCAGCCTAACACCGGGACCGGGGCCCACCGGGGAGCTGTTTTTT.

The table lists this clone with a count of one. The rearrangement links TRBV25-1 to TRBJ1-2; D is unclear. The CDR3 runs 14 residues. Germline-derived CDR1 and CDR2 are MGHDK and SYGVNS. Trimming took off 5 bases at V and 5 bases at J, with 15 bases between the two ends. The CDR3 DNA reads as TGTGCCAGCAGTTGGACTAGCAGCTTATATGGCTACACCTTC. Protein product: CASSWTSSLYGYTF.

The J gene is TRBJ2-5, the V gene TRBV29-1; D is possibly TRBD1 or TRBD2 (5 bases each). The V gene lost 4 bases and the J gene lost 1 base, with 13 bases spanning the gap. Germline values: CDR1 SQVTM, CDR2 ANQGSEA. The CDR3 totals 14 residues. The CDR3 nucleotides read TGCAGCGTTGTGCCCCCCGGGACCCAAGAGACCCAGTACTTC. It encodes CSVVPPGTQETQYF.

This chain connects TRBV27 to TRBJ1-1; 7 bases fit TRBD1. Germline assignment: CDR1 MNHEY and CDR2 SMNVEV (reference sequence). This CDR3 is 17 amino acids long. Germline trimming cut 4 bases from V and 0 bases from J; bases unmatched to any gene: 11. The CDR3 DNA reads TGTGCCAGCAGTTCGGATTGGGACAGACAGATGAACACTGAAGCTTTCTTT. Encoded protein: CASSSDWDRQMNTEAFF.

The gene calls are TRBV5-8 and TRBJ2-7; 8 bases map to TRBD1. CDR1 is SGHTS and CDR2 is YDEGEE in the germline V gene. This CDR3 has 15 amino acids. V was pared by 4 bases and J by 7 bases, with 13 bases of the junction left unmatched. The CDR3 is CASSKGQGILFEQYF. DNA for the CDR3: TGTGCCAGCAGCAAAGGACAGGGAATATTGTTTGAGCAGTACTTC.

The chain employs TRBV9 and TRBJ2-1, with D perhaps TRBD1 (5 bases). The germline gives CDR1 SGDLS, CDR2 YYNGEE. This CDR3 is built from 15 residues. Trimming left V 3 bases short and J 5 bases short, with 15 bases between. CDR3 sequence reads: CASSEEGMGHNEQFF. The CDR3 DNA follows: TGTGCCAGCAGCGAAGAAGGGATGGGGCACAATGAGCAGTTCTTC.

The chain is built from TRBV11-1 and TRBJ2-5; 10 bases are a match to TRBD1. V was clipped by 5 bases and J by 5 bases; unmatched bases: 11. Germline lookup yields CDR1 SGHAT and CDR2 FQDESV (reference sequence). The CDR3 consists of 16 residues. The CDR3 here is CASSLEVTGGSETQYF. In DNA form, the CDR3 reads TGTGCCAGCAGCCTTGAGGTGACAGGGGGCAGTGAGACCCAGTACTTC.

The CDR3 here is CSAYFALEQYF. The DNA for the CDR3 is TGCAGTGCTTACTTCGCCCTCGAGCAGTACTTC. This sequence joins TRBV20-1 and TRBJ2-7, with D uncertain. The CDR3 runs to 11 residues. V dropped 5 bases and J dropped 6 bases, with 11 bases sitting between them. Germline CDR1 DFQATT, CDR2 SNEGSKA (reference sequence).

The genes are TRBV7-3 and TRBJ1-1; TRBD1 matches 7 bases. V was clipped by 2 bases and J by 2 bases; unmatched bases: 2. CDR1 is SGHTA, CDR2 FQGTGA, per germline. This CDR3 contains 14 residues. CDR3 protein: CASSLEGANTEAFF. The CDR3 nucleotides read TGTGCCAGCAGCTTAGAGGGGGCCAACACTGAAGCTTTCTTT. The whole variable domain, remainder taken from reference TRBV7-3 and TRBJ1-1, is GAGVSQTPSNKVTEKGKYVELRCDPISGHTALYWYRQSLGQGPEFLIYFQGTGAADDSGLPNDRFFAVRPEGSVSTLKIQRTERGDSAVYLCASSLEGANTEAFFGQGTRLTVV.

CDR3 region: CASRSHTDTQYF. CDR3 nucleotide sequence: TGTGCCAGCAGATCCCATACAGATACGCAGTATTTT. The V and J genes are TRBV6-6 and TRBJ2-3; D unclear. V lost 6 bases and J lost 3, with 7 bases in between. From germline, CDR1 is MNHNY and CDR2 SVGAGI (reference sequence). CDR3 length equals 12 residues.

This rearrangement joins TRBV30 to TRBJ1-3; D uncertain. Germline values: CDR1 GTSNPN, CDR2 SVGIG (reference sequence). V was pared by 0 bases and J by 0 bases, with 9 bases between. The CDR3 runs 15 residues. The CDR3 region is CAWSVPNHSGNTIYF. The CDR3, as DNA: TGTGCCTGGAGTGTACCCAACCACTCTGGAAACACCATATATTTT. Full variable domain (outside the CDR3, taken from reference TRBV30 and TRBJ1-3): SQTIHQWPATLVQPVGSPLSLECTVEGTSNPNLYWYRQAAGRGLQLLFYSVGIGQISSEVPQNLSASRPQDRQFILSSKKLLLSDSGFYLCAWSVPNHSGNTIYFGEGSWLTVV.

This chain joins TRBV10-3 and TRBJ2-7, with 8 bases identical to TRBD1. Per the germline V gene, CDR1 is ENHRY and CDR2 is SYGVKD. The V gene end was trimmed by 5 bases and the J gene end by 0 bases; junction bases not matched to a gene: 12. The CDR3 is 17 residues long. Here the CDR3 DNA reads TGTGCCATCAGTCCCTCGGACAGGGCGGGACTCTCCTACGAGCAGTACTTC. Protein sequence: CAISPSDRAGLSYEQYF.

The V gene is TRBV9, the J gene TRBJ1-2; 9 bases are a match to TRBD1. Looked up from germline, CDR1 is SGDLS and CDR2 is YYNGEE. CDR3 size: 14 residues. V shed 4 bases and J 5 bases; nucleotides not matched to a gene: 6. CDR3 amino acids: CASSPGTGNYGYTF. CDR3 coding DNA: TGTGCCAGCAGCCCGGGGACAGGGAATTATGGCTACACCTTC.

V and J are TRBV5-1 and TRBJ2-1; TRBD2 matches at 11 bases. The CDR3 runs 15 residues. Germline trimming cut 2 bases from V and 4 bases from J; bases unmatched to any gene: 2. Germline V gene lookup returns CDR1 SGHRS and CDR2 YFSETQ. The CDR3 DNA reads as TGCGCCAGCAGCTTAGGGACTAGCGGTTACAATGAGCAGTTCTTC. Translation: CASSLGTSGYNEQFF.

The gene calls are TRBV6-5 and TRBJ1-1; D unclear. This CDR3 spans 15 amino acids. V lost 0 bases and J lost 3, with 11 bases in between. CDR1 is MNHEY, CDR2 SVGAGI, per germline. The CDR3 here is CASSYSTAYYTEAFF. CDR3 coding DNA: TGTGCCAGCAGTTACTCAACGGCCTATTACACTGAAGCTTTCTTT.

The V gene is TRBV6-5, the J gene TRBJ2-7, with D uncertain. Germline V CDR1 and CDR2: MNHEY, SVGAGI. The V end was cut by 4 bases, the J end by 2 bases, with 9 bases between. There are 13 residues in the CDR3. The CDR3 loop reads CASSSQNTYEQYF. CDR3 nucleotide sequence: TGTGCCAGCAGTTCCCAGAATACCTACGAGCAGTACTTC.

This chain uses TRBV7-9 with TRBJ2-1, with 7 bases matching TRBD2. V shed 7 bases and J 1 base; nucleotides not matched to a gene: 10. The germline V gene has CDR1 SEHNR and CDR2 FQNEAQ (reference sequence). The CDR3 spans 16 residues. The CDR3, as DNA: TGTGCCAGCATCATGTACGTGGGGGGGTCCTACAATGAGCAGTTCTTC. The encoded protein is CASIMYVGGSYNEQFF.

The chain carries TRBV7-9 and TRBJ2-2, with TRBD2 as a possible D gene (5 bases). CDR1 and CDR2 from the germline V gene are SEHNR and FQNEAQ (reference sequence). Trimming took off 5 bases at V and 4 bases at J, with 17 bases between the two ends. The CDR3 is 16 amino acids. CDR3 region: CASSRRMEERTGELFF. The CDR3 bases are TGTGCCAGCAGCCGGAGAATGGAGGAGCGCACCGGGGAGCTGTTTTTT.

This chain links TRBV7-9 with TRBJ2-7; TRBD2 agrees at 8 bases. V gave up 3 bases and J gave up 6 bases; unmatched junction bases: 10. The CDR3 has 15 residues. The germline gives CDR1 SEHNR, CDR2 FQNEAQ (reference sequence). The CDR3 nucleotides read TGTGCCAGCAGCTTGAGATCCAGCGGGAGCTCCGAGCAGTACTTC. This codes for CASSLRSSGSSEQYF.

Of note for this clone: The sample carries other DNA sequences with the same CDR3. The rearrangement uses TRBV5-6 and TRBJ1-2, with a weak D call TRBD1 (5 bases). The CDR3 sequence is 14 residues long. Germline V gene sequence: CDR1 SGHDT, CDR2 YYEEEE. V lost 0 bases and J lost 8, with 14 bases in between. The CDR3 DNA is TGTGCCAGCAGCTTGGCCGGGACTGCTGGGGGCTACACCTTC. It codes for CASSLAGTAGGYTF.